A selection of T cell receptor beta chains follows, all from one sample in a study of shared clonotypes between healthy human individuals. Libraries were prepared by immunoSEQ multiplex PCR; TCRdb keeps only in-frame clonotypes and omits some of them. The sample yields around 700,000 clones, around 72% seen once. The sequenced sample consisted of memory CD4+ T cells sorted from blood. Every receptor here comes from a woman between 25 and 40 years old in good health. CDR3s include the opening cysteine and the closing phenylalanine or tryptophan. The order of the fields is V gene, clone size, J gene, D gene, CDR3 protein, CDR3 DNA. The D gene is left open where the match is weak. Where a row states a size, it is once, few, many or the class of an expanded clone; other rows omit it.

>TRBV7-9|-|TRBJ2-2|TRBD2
CASSLERDTGELFF
TGTGCCAGCAGCTTAGAGCGGGATACCGGGGAGCTGTTTTTT
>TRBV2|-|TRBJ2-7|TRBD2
CASSRGTSGYEQYF
TGTGCCAGCAGTCGGGGGACTAGCGGATACGAGCAGTACTTC
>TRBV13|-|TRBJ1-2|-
CASSLRQDGYGYTF
TGTGCCAGCAGCTTACGACAGGACGGCTATGGCTACACCTTC
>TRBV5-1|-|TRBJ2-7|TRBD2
CASSQRLAGAYEQYF
TGCGCCAGCAGCCAGCGACTAGCGGGAGCCTACGAGCAGTACTTC
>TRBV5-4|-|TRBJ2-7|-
CASSLDYEQYF
TGTGCCAGCAGCTTAGATTACGAGCAGTACTTC
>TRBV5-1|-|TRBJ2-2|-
CASSLAVASLMNTGELFF
TGCGCCAGCAGCTTGGCCGTGGCCTCTTTAATGAACACCGGGGAGCTGTTTTTT
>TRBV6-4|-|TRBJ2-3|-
CASSDSRTSTDTQYF
TGTGCCAGCAGTGACTCGAGGACTAGCACAGATACGCAGTATTTT
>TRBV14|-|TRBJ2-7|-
CASSQGLFYEQYF
TGTGCCAGCAGCCAAGGACTATTCTACGAGCAGTACTTC
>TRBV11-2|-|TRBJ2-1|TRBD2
CASSLGGGEQFF
TGTGCCAGCAGCTTGGGCGGGGGGGAGCAGTTCTTC
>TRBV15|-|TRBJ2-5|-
CATSRDRSPPSAFQETQYF
TGTGCCACCAGCAGAGATCGATCCCCCCCTAGCGCCTTCCAAGAGACCCAGTACTTC
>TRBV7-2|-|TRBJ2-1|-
CASSPHNAPTYNEQFF
TGTGCCAGCAGCCCCCATAACGCGCCGACTTACAATGAGCAGTTCTTC
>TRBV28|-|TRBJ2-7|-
CASSFPGSSYEQYF
TGTGCCAGCAGTTTCCCTGGGAGCTCCTACGAGCAGTACTTC
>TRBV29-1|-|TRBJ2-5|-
CSVPRPTFGETQYF
TGCAGCGTTCCTAGACCCACTTTCGGCGAGACCCAGTACTTC
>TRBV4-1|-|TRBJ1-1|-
CASSLPVRSFTEAFF
TGCGCCAGCAGCCTCCCCGTGCGGTCGTTCACTGAAGCTTTCTTT
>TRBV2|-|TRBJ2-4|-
CASRGTVAKNIQYF
TGTGCCAGCAGAGGAACAGTAGCCAAAAACATTCAGTACTTC
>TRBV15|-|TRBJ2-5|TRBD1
CATSKPGQGWETQYF
TGTGCCACCAGCAAACCGGGACAGGGCTGGGAGACCCAGTACTTC
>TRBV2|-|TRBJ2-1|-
CASSRAGHTKRNEQFF
TGTGCCAGCAGCCGGGCGGGACACACTAAGCGCAATGAGCAGTTCTTC
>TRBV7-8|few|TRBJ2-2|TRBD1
CASSPGGQGAGELFF
TGTGCCAGCAGCCCGGGGGGACAGGGAGCCGGGGAGCTGTTTTTT
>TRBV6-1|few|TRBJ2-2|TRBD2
CASRGRDTGELFF
TGTGCCAGCAGGGGGAGGGACACCGGGGAGCTGTTTTTT
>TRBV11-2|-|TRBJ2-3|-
CASSLGTASTDTQYF
TGTGCCAGCAGCTTAGGGACAGCTAGCACAGATACGCAGTATTTT
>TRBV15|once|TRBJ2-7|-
CATSWGDSNYEQYF
TGTGCCACCAGCTGGGGGGACAGCAACTACGAGCAGTACTTC
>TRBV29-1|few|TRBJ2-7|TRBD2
CSVQTSGSTYEQYF
TGCAGCGTTCAGACTAGCGGGAGTACCTACGAGCAGTACTTC
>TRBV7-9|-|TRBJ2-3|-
CASSPQVIDTQYF
TGTGCCAGCAGCCCCCAGGTAATCGATACGCAGTATTTT
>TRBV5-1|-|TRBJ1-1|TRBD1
CASSLNTGTGGSEAFF
TGCGCCAGCAGCCTGAATACCGGGACAGGGGGCTCTGAAGCTTTCTTT
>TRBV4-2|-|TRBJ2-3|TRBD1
CASSQTGTLTDTQYF
TGTGCCAGCAGCCAGACAGGGACCCTCACAGATACGCAGTATTTT
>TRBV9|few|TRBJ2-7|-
CASSVGPSYEQYF
TGTGCCAGCAGCGTAGGGCCGTCCTACGAGCAGTACTTC
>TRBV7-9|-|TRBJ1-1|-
CASSPGPLNTEAFF
TGTGCCAGCAGCCCGGGACCGTTGAACACTGAAGCTTTCTTT
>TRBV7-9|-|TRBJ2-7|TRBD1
CASSSIRDSLINAYEQYF
TGTGCCAGCAGCTCGATACGGGACAGCCTAATTAATGCCTACGAGCAGTACTTC
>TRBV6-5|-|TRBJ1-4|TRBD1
CASSYRTGIEKLFF
TGTGCCAGCAGTTACAGGACAGGGATTGAAAAACTGTTTTTT
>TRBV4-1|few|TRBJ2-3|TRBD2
CASSQRGTSGTDTQYF
TGCGCCAGCAGCCAACGCGGGACTAGCGGGACTGATACGCAGTATTTT
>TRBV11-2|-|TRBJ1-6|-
CASSFNREKGSPLHF
TGTGCCAGCAGTTTCAACAGGGAGAAGGGTTCACCCCTCCACTTT
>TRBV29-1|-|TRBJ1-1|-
CSATTNTEAFF
TGCAGCGCCACGACCAACACTGAAGCTTTCTTT
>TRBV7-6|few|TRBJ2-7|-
CASSTTSISYEQYF
TGTGCCAGCAGCACCACTAGTATATCCTACGAGCAGTACTTC
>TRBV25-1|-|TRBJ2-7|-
CASSVSPSKKSYEQYF
TGTGCCAGCAGTGTGAGCCCTAGCAAGAAGTCCTACGAGCAGTACTTC
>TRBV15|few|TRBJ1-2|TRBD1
CATSRPGTGRDGYTF
TGTGCCACCAGCAGACCTGGGACAGGTCGCGATGGCTACACCTTC
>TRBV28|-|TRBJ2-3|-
CASSSSLGTQYF
TGTGCCAGCAGTTCCTCGTTGGGTACGCAGTATTTT